This T cell receptor beta chain emerged from a study of shared clonotypes between healthy human individuals. Only CD45RO-negative cells positively selected for CCR7 counted as naive CD8 cells, so terminally differentiated effector memory CD45RA+ cells were excluded. Study-wide results and caveats: Rarefaction curves obtained for sorted subsets showed sequencing incomplete despite large depth. Compared with memory subsets, naive subsets generally had larger estimated richness.

Across several immunoSEQ plates, the genomic DNA of each subset was split evenly. TCRdb's table, derived via immunoSEQ multiplex PCR, lists solely in-frame clones and lacks some. The sample gives 800,000 to 950,000 clones, just over 95% of which show up once; around 0.25% is in the top ten. This clone has just one count. Its antigen is not known. V lost 1 base to trimming and J lost 1 base, with 8 bases between them. The CDR3 covers 15 residues. Per germline, CDR1 MNHNS and CDR2 SASEGT. Material for sequencing was naive CD8+ T cells sorted from blood. The V call is TRBV6-1, the J call TRBJ2-1; D perhaps matches TRBD1 (5 bases). This TCR was sampled from a man under 40 in good health. The CDR3, as DNA: TGTGCCAGCAGTGAAGGGGCAGGGTCCTACAATGAGCAGTTCTTC. Amino acid sequence: CASSEGAGSYNEQFF.